One and the same sample provided the 21 T cell receptor beta chains below, sequenced in a study of beta chain features in type 1 diabetes (dated by TCRdb to 2017 to 2018). The paper's findings and limits, for the study overall: In all four CD4+ subsets, TCRB CDR3 length was moderately but significantly shorter in type 1 diabetes patients.

The library was obtained by the immunoSEQ multiplex PCR assay. All of the isolated RNA was reverse transcribed with the High Capacity cDNA Reverse Transcription Kit, so expressed TCRB transcripts were sequenced. TCRdb limited this immuneACCESS table to in-frame rearrangements with V and J called. A share of clones is missing; checked studies link under half to unresolved V genes, and the rest is unexplained. The sample contains about 300,000 clones, roughly 14% of them found a single time. Roughly 0.015% of the sample is taken by the ten largest. No antigen has been identified for these receptors. The sample consisted of naive CD4+ T cells from blood. The sample's cell subset or site label, in plain terms: true naive CD4+ T cells. The receptors were gathered from a woman aged 18-30 years with type 1 diabetes.

V is TRBV14 and J is TRBJ2-3; 10 bases line up with TRBD2. Germline trimming cut 4 bases from V and 7 bases from J; bases unmatched to any gene: 8. In germline, CDR1 is SGHDN, CDR2 FVKESK. The CDR3 consists of 15 residues. This CDR3 reads CASSLSGRARHTQYF. The CDR3 bases are TGTGCCAGCAGCCTGAGCGGGAGGGCCCGACATACGCAGTATTTT.

Points on this clone: Other DNA sequences in this sample translate to the same CDR3. The rearrangement uses TRBV5-1 and TRBJ2-7, with D tentatively TRBD2 (5 bases). Germline V gene lookup returns CDR1 SGHRS and CDR2 YFSETQ. The V gene lost 0 bases and the J gene lost 4 bases, with 11 bases spanning the gap. This CDR3 contains 14 residues. This CDR3 is CASSLVPGGYEQYF. As DNA, the CDR3 is TGCGCCAGCAGCTTGGTTCCGGGCGGGTACGAGCAGTACTTC. The full variable domain, completed using reference TRBV5-1 and TRBJ2-7, is KAGVTQTPRYLIKTRGQQVTLSCSPISGHRSVSWYQQTPGQGLQFLFEYFSETQRNKGNFPGRFSGRQFSNSRSEMNVSTLELGDSALYLCASSLVPGGYEQYFGPGTRLTVT.

The CDR3 loop reads CASSPHYEQYF. CDR3 bases: TGTGCCAGCAGCCCACATTACGAGCAGTACTTC. The rearrangement uses TRBV11-2 and TRBJ2-7; D is unclear. Germline CDR1 reads SGHAT; CDR2 reads FQNNGV. Trimming pared 5 bases from V and 4 bases from J, leaving 6 bases between. The CDR3 extends over 11 amino acids.

This rearrangement joins TRBV2 to TRBJ2-7; 11 bases are a match to TRBD2. V was pared by 4 bases and J by 3 bases, with 2 bases of the junction left unmatched. CDR1 and CDR2 (germline): SNHLY, FYNNEI. The CDR3 totals 14 residues. For the CDR3, the DNA is TGTGCCAGCAGTGGACTAGCGGGGCACTACGAGCAGTACGTC. Protein product: CASSGLAGHYEQYV.

This chain connects TRBV14 to TRBJ2-4, with D possibly being TRBD2 (6 bases). The CDR3 length is 14 residues. The germline CDR1 and CDR2 sequences are SGHDN and FVKESK. Trimming left V 3 bases short and J 6 bases short, with 12 bases between. DNA for the CDR3: TGTGCCAGCAGCCAGGCCTTCGGGGGAAACATTCAGTACTTC. Its translation: CASSQAFGGNIQYF.

This clone was seen only a few times. The chain uses TRBV7-9 and TRBJ2-7, with a tentative D call TRBD1 (6 bases). The germline V and J ends were trimmed by 8 bases and 4 bases, with 21 bases remaining between them. Germline V gene data show CDR1 as SEHNR and CDR2 as FQNEAQ (reference sequence). The CDR3 has 15 residues. CDR3 region: CASGTLQGSHYEQYF. CDR3 sequence (DNA): TGTGCCAGCGGAACCCTACAGGGCTCCCATTACGAGCAGTACTTC. The full variable domain, in which reference TRBV7-9 and TRBJ2-7 provide the parts outside the CDR3, is DTGVSQNPRHKITKRGQNVTFRCDPISEHNRLYWYRQTLGQGPEFLTYFQNEAQLEKSRLLSDRFSAERPKGSFSTLEIQRTEQGDSAMYLCASGTLQGSHYEQYFGPGTRLTVT.

V gene TRBV7-2 combines with J gene TRBJ2-2; 8 bases are a match to TRBD2. The CDR3 totals 16 residues. After removal of 4 bases from V and 7 bases from J, the junction contained 11 bases not matched to a gene. Per germline, CDR1 SGHTA and CDR2 FQGNSA. DNA of the CDR3: TGTGCCAGCAGCTCAGCCGGGACTAGTTTGAGCGGGGAGCTGTTTTTT. Protein sequence: CASSSAGTSLSGELFF.

J is TRBJ2-7 and V is TRBV9; 9 bases map to TRBD1. CDR3 length: 15 amino acids. The germline V gene encodes CDR1 SGDLS and CDR2 YYNGEE. Trimming took 3 bases from V and 6 from J; bases not matched to a gene: 10. This CDR3 reads CASSAGTGTWCEQYV. For the CDR3, the DNA is TGTGCCAGCAGCGCTGGGACAGGGACCTGGTGCGAGCAGTACGTC.

This clone occurred a few times. The chain uses TRBV29-1 and TRBJ2-1; 8 nucleotides line up with TRBD1. CDR3 length equals 13 residues. Germline CDR1 reads SQVTM; CDR2 reads ANQGSEA. The V gene end was trimmed by 7 bases and the J gene end by 0 bases; junction bases not matched to a gene: 2. CDR3 region: CSADRGSYNEQFF. In DNA, the CDR3 is TGCAGCGCTGACAGGGGCTCCTACAATGAGCAGTTCTTC.

This clone showed up just a few times. The chain carries TRBV2 and TRBJ2-3; the D is unclear. This CDR3 region has 13 residues. Germline values: CDR1 SNHLY, CDR2 FYNNEI. V was shortened by 7 bases and J by 2 bases, with 10 bases between the two germline ends. As DNA, the CDR3 is TGTGCCAGCACTATGGGCCCCACAGATACGCAGTATTTT. This translates into CASTMGPTDTQYF.

This clone was seen more than once but under ten times. The CDR3 sequence is CASSAPTSSGREGNNEQFF. The CDR3 nucleotides read TGCGCCAGCAGCGCGCCAACCTCTAGCGGGAGGGAAGGAAATAATGAGCAGTTCTTC. This chain connects TRBV5-1 to TRBJ2-1; 12 bases line up with TRBD2. This CDR3 has 19 residues. V shed 4 bases, J shed 7 bases, and the junction held 18 bases outside the gene matches. Germline V gene data show CDR1 as SGHRS and CDR2 as YFSETQ.

The V call is TRBV9, the J call TRBJ2-1; 14 bases agree with TRBD2. The germline CDR1 and CDR2 sequences are SGDLS and YYNGEE. The V gene end was trimmed by 4 bases and the J gene end by 4 bases; junction bases not matched to a gene: 16. CDR3 size: 20 residues. CDR3 protein: CASSQTQGLAGVGLYNEQFF. CDR3 bases: TGTGCCAGCAGCCAAACCCAGGGACTAGCGGGAGTGGGGTTATACAATGAGCAGTTCTTC.

The rearrangement joins TRBV29-1 to TRBJ2-7, with TRBD1 matching over 9 bases. This CDR3 is 11 amino acids long. After removal of 6 bases from V and 6 bases from J, the junction contained 3 bases not matched to a gene. Looked up from germline, CDR1 is SQVTM and CDR2 is ANQGSEA. As DNA, the CDR3 is TGCAGCGTCCGGACAGGGGCCGAGCAGTACGTC. This sequence encodes CSVRTGAEQYV.

The chain is built from TRBV11-3 and TRBJ2-2; D unresolved. The CDR3 loop spans 14 amino acids. Trimming took off 5 bases at V and 5 bases at J, with 12 bases between the two ends. CDR1 is SGHNT and CDR2 is YENEEA in the germline V gene. This CDR3 is CASSPTPRTGELFF. CDR3 DNA: TGTGCCAGCAGCCCAACTCCACGAACCGGGGAGCTGTTTTTT.

The V call is TRBV19, the J call TRBJ1-1; no definite D call. This CDR3 contains 10 residues. Germline V CDR1 and CDR2: LNHDA, SQIVND (reference sequence). The CDR3 region has the DNA TGTTCACAGAGAGCCACTGAAGCTTTCTTT. Encoded protein: CSQRATEAFF. The whole variable domain, filled in from reference TRBV19 and TRBJ1-1, reads DGGITQSPKYLFRKEGQNVTLSCEQNLNHDAMYWYRQDPGQGLRLIYYSQIVNDFQKGDIAEGYSVSREKKESFPLTVTSAQKNPTAFYLCSQRATEAFFGQGTRLTVV.

This clone was detected a few times. The chain employs TRBV6-5 and TRBJ1-5; D is unresolved. CDR3 length equals 13 residues. CDR1 and CDR2 (germline): MNHEY, SVGAGI. V shed 6 bases and J shed 7 bases, with 13 bases lying between them. The CDR3 bases are TGTGCCAGCAGCTCCCGGCCGGGGCAGCCCCAGCATTTT. Translating gives CASSSRPGQPQHF.

This clone was picked up a small number of times. V usage is TRBV30 and J usage is TRBJ2-3, with 7 bases identical to TRBD2. Germline V gene lookup returns CDR1 GTSNPN and CDR2 SVGIG (reference sequence). The CDR3 runs 18 residues. V shed 0 bases, J shed 4 bases, and the junction held 16 bases outside the gene matches. CDR3 sequence: CAWSVLPRGGGPADTQYF. Here the CDR3 DNA reads TGTGCCTGGAGTGTACTCCCCCGTGGGGGAGGGCCGGCAGATACGCAGTATTTT. Together with reference TRBV30 and TRBJ2-3, the CDR3 gives the full variable domain: SQTIHQWPATLVQPVGSPLSLECTVEGTSNPNLYWYRQAAGRGLQLLFYSVGIGQISSEVPQNLSASRPQDRQFILSSKKLLLSDSGFYLCAWSVLPRGGGPADTQYFGPGTRLTVL.

The V call is TRBV30, the J call TRBJ1-2; D gene ambiguous. Trimming took 0 bases from V and 0 from J, leaving 14 bases between them. This CDR3 has 16 amino acids. Looked up from germline, CDR1 is GTSNPN and CDR2 is SVGIG (reference sequence). The CDR3 loop reads CAWSVPGRPPNYGYTF. The CDR3 nucleotides are TGTGCCTGGAGTGTACCAGGCAGACCACCTAACTATGGCTACACCTTC.

The chain is built from TRBV7-2 and TRBJ2-4; D gene unclear. Germline assignment: CDR1 SGHTA and CDR2 FQGNSA. V was clipped by 1 base and J by 1 base, with 5 bases between them. This CDR3 comprises 14 residues. The CDR3 region is CASSLDSAKNIQYF. In DNA form, the CDR3 reads TGTGCCAGCAGCTTAGACAGTGCCAAAAACATTCAGTACTTC.

The chain is built from TRBV11-1 and TRBJ1-1; 9 nucleotides agree with TRBD1. CDR1 is SGHAT, CDR2 FQDESV, per germline (reference sequence). The V segment lost 4 bases and the J segment 5 bases; nucleotides outside the gene matches: 8. The CDR3 loop spans 15 amino acids. DNA for the CDR3: TGTGCCAGCAGCTACCCTGGACAGGGGCGGACTGAAGCTTTCTTT. It yields the protein CASSYPGQGRTEAFF.

This clone showed up just a few times. The rearrangement links TRBV7-2 to TRBJ1-2; tentatively, D is TRBD1 (6 bases). This CDR3 is built from 16 residues. Germline V gives CDR1 SGHTA, CDR2 FQGNSA. The ends were cut back, 5 bases at V and 1 base at J, with 17 bases in the middle. The CDR3 DNA follows: TGTGCCAGCAGCCCGCAGGGGCAGGGCTTTAACTATGGCTACACCTTC. Protein: CASSPQGQGFNYGYTF.